Following are 30 T cell receptor beta chains from one sample sequenced in a study of monozygotic twins with inflammatory bowel disease. TCRdb reprocessed the 5' RACE reads and reports one entry per CDR3 protein, with no DNA. This table holds about 210,000 distinct CDR3 sequences. The sequenced material came from blood. All receptors derive from a human donor with ulcerative colitis or Crohn's disease, or a healthy co-twin of an affected twin (not recorded which).

This chain uses TRBV5-5 with TRBJ1-1. Germline CDR1 and CDR2: SGHKS and YYEKEE (reference sequence). This CDR3 comprises 13 residues. The CDR3 is CASSLTLNTEAFF.

The chain uses TRBV6-1 and TRBJ1-2; TCRdb's D call of TRBD1 is untestable without DNA. Germline assignment: CDR1 MNHNS and CDR2 SASEGT. This CDR3 comprises 17 residues. CDR3 sequence reads: CASSSTKTGGETSSYTF.

This chain joins TRBV6-1 and TRBJ2-7. Germline V gene lookup returns CDR1 MNHNS and CDR2 SASEGT. The CDR3 totals 15 residues. The CDR3 reads CASSPLGRRFREQYF.

The chain has TRBV5-1 and TRBJ2-3. The CDR3 is 13 residues long. Looked up from germline, CDR1 is SGHRS and CDR2 is YFSETQ. CDR3 region: CASSLAGLSTQYF.

V gene TRBV27 combines with J gene TRBJ1-1; no DNA is available, so the TRBD1 call from TCRdb remains unchecked. Germline V gene lookup returns CDR1 MNHEY and CDR2 SMNVEV (reference sequence). CDR3 length: 16 amino acids. CDR3 sequence reads: CASSWSGQGANTEAFF.

J is TRBJ2-7 and V is TRBV7-9; no DNA is available, so the TRBD1 call from TCRdb remains unchecked. From germline, CDR1 is SEHNR and CDR2 FQNEAQ (reference sequence). CDR3 length: 15 amino acids. The CDR3 sequence: CASSLIRDRAYEQYF.

The genes are TRBV3-1 and TRBJ1-1; TCRdb's D gene call, TRBD1, goes unchecked for lack of DNA. Germline loops: CDR1 LGHDT, CDR2 YNNKEL (reference sequence). There are 15 residues in the CDR3. The CDR3 is CASSQDQRFWDRTFF.

The gene calls are TRBV25-1 and TRBJ2-5; TCRdb's assignment of TRBD1 cannot be checked, as there is no DNA. The CDR3 has 16 amino acids. Germline V lookup: CDR1 MGHDK, CDR2 SYGVNS. The CDR3 spells CASSEPGFPGRETQYF.

The chain has TRBV5-1 and TRBJ2-1; TCRdb selects TRBD1, and the lack of DNA leaves this call unchecked. CDR1 and CDR2 from the germline V gene are SGHRS and YFSETQ. CDR3 length: 15 amino acids. CDR3 sequence reads: CASSSVPGQGHEQFF.

The genes are TRBV6-5 and TRBJ2-2. Germline loops: CDR1 MNHEY, CDR2 SVGAGI. This CDR3 contains 12 residues. Here the CDR3 reads CASNLRVGELFF.

V usage is TRBV5-1 and J usage is TRBJ2-7; TCRdb's D gene call, TRBD1, goes unchecked for lack of DNA. Looked up from germline, CDR1 is SGHRS and CDR2 is YFSETQ. There are 14 residues in the CDR3. CDR3 sequence: CASSLTAPYAEQYF.

The chain carries TRBV5-4 and TRBJ2-2. Germline V gives CDR1 SGHNT, CDR2 YYREEE (reference sequence). The CDR3 runs to 15 residues. The CDR3 is CASSLGGSNTGELFF.

The V and J genes are TRBV5-1 and TRBJ1-6; there is no DNA to check the TCRdb D call of TRBD1. The CDR3 consists of 15 residues. Germline-derived CDR1 and CDR2 are SGHRS and YFSETQ. CDR3 sequence reads: CASSSGDDSSSPLHF.

J is TRBJ2-7 and V is TRBV27; TCRdb calls TRBD1, which cannot be checked without DNA. CDR1 MNHEY and CDR2 SMNVEV come from the germline V gene (reference sequence). The CDR3 runs 14 residues. The CDR3 protein is CASSLRGPTYEQYF.

The chain employs TRBV12-3 or TRBV12-4 and TRBJ1-1. The CDR3 length is 16 residues. The CDR3 loop reads CASSPQRGLGVTEAFF.

CDR3 region: CASSLVNAGTGYSDTQYF. The rearrangement joins TRBV5-8 to TRBJ2-3; there is no DNA to check the TCRdb D call of TRBD1. The CDR3 totals 18 residues. From germline, CDR1 is SGHTS and CDR2 YDEGEE.

This chain uses TRBV10-3 with TRBJ2-7. CDR1 is ENHRY and CDR2 is SYGVKD in the germline V gene. The CDR3 contains 11 residues. CDR3 in amino acids: CAISNYYEQYF.

The chain is built from TRBV12-3 or TRBV12-4 and TRBJ1-2; TCRdb reports TRBD1, a call that lacks DNA to check it against. The CDR3 totals 13 residues. The CDR3 is CASTLEGGLGYTF.

The chain joins TRBV7-3 to TRBJ1-4. The CDR3 is 16 residues long. Germline V gene data show CDR1 as SGHTA and CDR2 as FQGTGA. CDR3 protein: CASSLTQEGWNEKLFF.

The V gene is TRBV11-2, the J gene TRBJ2-7; TCRdb reports TRBD1, a call that lacks DNA to check it against. CDR3 size: 14 residues. CDR1 is SGHAT, CDR2 FQNNGV, per germline. Here the CDR3 reads CASSRETGPYEQYF.

The chain joins TRBV6-2 or TRBV6-3 to TRBJ1-5; TCRdb picks TRBD1, but there is no DNA to check that call. This CDR3 has 15 residues. Germline V gene lookup returns CDR1 MNHEY and CDR2 SVGEGT. CDR3 residues: CASSYGDRSYQPQHF.

The gene calls are TRBV20-1 and TRBJ2-5; TCRdb selects TRBD1, and the lack of DNA leaves this call unchecked. CDR3 length: 13 amino acids. CDR1 is DFQATT, CDR2 SNEGSKA, per germline (reference sequence). CDR3 residues: CSATDRVVETQYF.

The chain has TRBV27 and TRBJ2-3; the D gene TCRdb calls, TRBD1, cannot be checked with no DNA. The germline V gene has CDR1 MNHEY and CDR2 SMNVEV (reference sequence). This CDR3 is built from 15 residues. CDR3 region: CASSSGTGVPDTQYF.

This chain joins TRBV5-1 and TRBJ2-5. The V gene's germline CDR1 is SGHRS and CDR2 YFSETQ. The length of the CDR3 is 12 residues. CDR3 residues: CASSTSQETQYF.

The V call is TRBV5-5, the J call TRBJ1-2; TCRdb names TRBD1, which stays unverified in the absence of DNA. The CDR3 length is 16 residues. Per germline, CDR1 SGHKS and CDR2 YYEKEE (reference sequence). The CDR3 loop reads CASSLYWTGGAKGYTF.

The V and J genes are TRBV9 and TRBJ2-2; there is no DNA to check the TCRdb D call of TRBD1. Germline CDR1 is SGDLS and CDR2 is YYNGEE. The CDR3 sequence is 16 residues long. The CDR3 sequence: CASSAHTRGATGELFF.

The chain combines TRBV12-3 or TRBV12-4 with TRBJ2-1; TCRdb reports TRBD2, a call that lacks DNA to check it against. The CDR3 has 13 residues. CDR3 loop: CASSPRALNEQFF.

The V call is TRBV5-1, the J call TRBJ2-2. Germline CDR1 is SGHRS and CDR2 is YFSETQ. This CDR3 is 14 amino acids long. CDR3 protein: CASMKESFSGELFF. The variable domain in full, completed from reference TRBV5-1 and TRBJ2-2, reads KAGVTQTPRYLIKTRGQQVTLSCSPISGHRSVSWYQQTPGQGLQFLFEYFSETQRNKGNFPGRFSGRQFSNSRSEMNVSTLELGDSALYLCASMKESFSGELFFGEGSRLTVL.

The genes are TRBV7-9 and TRBJ2-7; TCRdb proposes TRBD1, but this gene call is untestable without DNA. Looked up from germline, CDR1 is SEHNR and CDR2 is FQNEAQ (reference sequence). This CDR3 region has 12 residues. CDR3 sequence: CASSHRGDEQYF.

CDR3 sequence: CASSTGPSGYTF. This sequence joins TRBV27 and TRBJ1-2. The germline V gene encodes CDR1 MNHEY and CDR2 SMNVEV (reference sequence). The CDR3 length is 12 residues.